The 3 T cell receptor beta chains in this list originate from one sample, sequenced in a study of T cells after yellow fever vaccination. MiXCR, run by TCRdb on the 5' RACE reads, gives a single entry per CDR3 protein. The sample shows about 300,000 distinct CDR3 sequences, approximately 10% of them seen only once. This sample comprised CD4+ T cells sorted from PBMCs, obtained 5 days after the yellow fever booster vaccination. The receptors here all came from a man aged 18-30 years who received the YFV17D yellow fever vaccine.

This clonotype was seen many times. This sequence joins TRBV12-3 or TRBV12-4 and TRBJ1-2; D unclear. Trimming shortened V by 6 bases and J by 5 bases, and 7 bases separated the two germline ends. CDR3 size: 11 residues. CDR3 protein: CASSPRYGYTF. Written as DNA, the CDR3 is TGTGCCAGCAGCCCCCGGTATGGCTACACCTTC.

This chain links TRBV18 with TRBJ1-5; D is uncertain. This CDR3 has 14 amino acids. Germline V lookup: CDR1 KGHSH, CDR2 LQKENI. Trimming cost V 6 bases and J 5 bases, with 14 bases left between them. CDR3 amino acids: CASSQGLRDQPQHF. The CDR3 DNA follows: TGTGCCAGCTCCCAAGGTCTAAGGGATCAGCCCCAGCATTTT. The full variable domain, with the rest looked up from reference TRBV18 and TRBJ1-5, is NAGVMQNPRHLVRRRGQEARLRCSPMKGHSHVYWYRQLPEEGLKFMVYLQKENIIDESGMPKERFSAEFPKEGPSILRIQQVVRGDSAAYFCASSQGLRDQPQHFGDGTRLSIL.

The chain has TRBV7-2 and TRBJ1-4; maybe TRBD1 (5 bases). V lost 1 base and J 8 bases, leaving 11 bases between the germline ends. CDR1 and CDR2 (germline): SGHTA, FQGNSA. This CDR3 spans 14 amino acids. The CDR3 protein is CASSLVAGSEKLFF. CDR3 DNA sequence: TGTGCCAGCAGCTTAGTGGCAGGGTCGGAAAAACTGTTTTTT. Looking up the rest from reference TRBV7-2 and TRBJ1-4 gives the full variable domain: GAGVSQSPSNKVTEKGKDVELRCDPISGHTALYWYRQSLGQGLEFLIYFQGNSAPDKSGLPSDRFSAERTGGSVSTLTIQRTQQEDSAVYLCASSLVAGSEKLFFGSGTQLSVL.